This T cell receptor beta chain is from a study of blood T cell repertoires in COVID-19 (dated by TCRdb to the early 2020s). About the study as a whole: Samples covering the acute and convalescent phases of COVID-19 were provided by collaborators in the United States, Italy and Spain. The prospective study material was composed of cDNA or gDNA derived from T cells, B-cell-depleted T cells, or PBMCs. The dataset comprised deeply sampled blood TCRbeta repertoires from subjects exposed to, actively infected with, or recovered from COVID-19. The repertoires were released in a freely available public database meant as a resource for research on the immune response to SARS-CoV-2. Samples were obtained from the ongoing ImmuneRACE study (first 160 participants) and from 1,254 subjects provided by 6 global collaborators. A de-identified subject ID, COVID-19 status, age in years and sex were almost always included in the sample metadata. HLA class I and class II types, where available, came from metadata supplied by the sample provider rather than from assay-based typing. Broad study findings and their caveats: Clinical and demographic metadata were provided uncurated, with the amount varying by source and participant.

For this clone: No cognate antigen has been identified for it. Per-base qualities were not stored, and no clone one base away is much larger.

Taken from the germline V gene, the CDR1 and CDR2 loops are SNHLY and FYNNEI. The CDR3, cysteine through phenylalanine, is 15 amino acids long. The CDR3 DNA has 45 bases and is translated from base 1. Cut back by 1 base and 4 bases, the V and J ends lie 11 bases apart. TCRbeta CDR3 regions were amplified from genomic DNA by means of the immunoSEQ Assay, a bias-controlled multiplex PCR. On the study's bioinformatics: The number of nucleated cells in each sample was estimated from the amplification of reference gene primers within the assay. Sequence reads were collapsed and filtered to measure the absolute abundance of every unique TCRbeta CDR3 rearrangement. For each sample, productive Simpson clonality was calculated as the square root of Simpson's diversity index across productive rearrangements. Imported from immuneACCESS, the table was reduced by TCRdb to in-frame sequences with V and J called. These copies leave out some clones; in studies compared against another copy, an unresolved V gene accounts for under half, and the cause of the remainder is not known. Clone size and V and J calls were adopted from that table, with D and trimming inferred from the DNA. This sample comprises some 53,000 clones, roughly 87% of them detected only once. Less than 20% of the sample comes from the top ten.

Whole blood was collected in K2EDTA tubes by collaborating institutions according to the institutions' own protocols. For TCRbeta analysis, collaborators shipped samples in one of three forms: frozen whole blood, isolated PBMCs, or DNA extracted from either of those sample types. This clonotype originated in a human donor with active COVID-19. The donor label of this sample is uncertain. The chain joins TRBV2 to TRBJ2-1, and possibly TRBD1, on 6 matching bases. Sequences were obtained from peripheral blood. At the DNA level, the sequence is TGTGCCAGCAGTGAAGGTAGGGGGTTATACAATGAGCAGTTCTTC. Its translation is CASSEGRGLYNEQFF.